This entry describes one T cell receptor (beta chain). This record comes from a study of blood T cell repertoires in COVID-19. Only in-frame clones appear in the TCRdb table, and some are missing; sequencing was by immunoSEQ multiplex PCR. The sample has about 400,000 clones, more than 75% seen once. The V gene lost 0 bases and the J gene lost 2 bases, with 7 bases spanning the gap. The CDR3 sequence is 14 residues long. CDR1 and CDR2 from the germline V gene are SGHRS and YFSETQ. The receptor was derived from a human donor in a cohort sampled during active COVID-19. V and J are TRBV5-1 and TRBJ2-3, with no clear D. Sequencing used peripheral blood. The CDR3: CASSLGWPTDTQYF. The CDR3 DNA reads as TGCGCCAGCAGCTTGGGGTGGCCCACAGATACGCAGTATTTT.